The rows below give T cell receptor beta chains drawn from one sample of a study of T cell repertoires in cytomegalovirus infection. TCRdb processed the reads anew with MiXCR; each CDR3 protein has one entry. Among 250,000 to 350,000 distinct CDR3 sequences listed, roughly 26% were seen once. Sequencing used PBMCs. These receptors were taken from a human donor in good health (CMV status not recorded). Some clones in this sample may be carry-over from other donors' samples. Each CDR3 is given with its conserved first and last residue. A D gene is named only where the DNA matches it firmly. The listing skips clone size in some rows; elsewhere it reads once, few, many or a size class.

D gene	clone size	V gene	J gene	CDR3 protein	CDR3 DNA
TRBD1	.	TRBV29-1	TRBJ1-1	CSAEDRDAFF	TGCAGCGCTGAGGACAGGGACGCTTTCTTT
.	.	TRBV15	TRBJ2-1	CATSRSGVSGNEQFF	TGTGCCACCAGCAGATCGGGAGTTTCGGGGAATGAGCAGTTCTTC
.	many	TRBV7-2	TRBJ2-2	CASSLAPNTGELFF	TGTGCCAGCAGCTTAGCTCCGAACACCGGGGAGCTGTTTTTT
TRBD1	few	TRBV7-2	TRBJ2-5	CASSVGLIRGTETQYF	TGTGCCAGCAGCGTAGGGCTAATCAGGGGGACGGAGACCCAGTACTTC
TRBD2	.	TRBV7-9	TRBJ2-2	CASSRGTSNTGELFF	TGTGCCAGCAGCCGCGGGACTAGTAACACCGGGGAGCTGTTTTTT
TRBD1	.	TRBV20-1	TRBJ1-2	CSALPDRARGGWNYGYTF	TGCAGTGCCCTCCCCGACAGGGCTCGTGGGGGATGGAACTATGGCTACACCTTC
.	few	TRBV28	TRBJ2-7	CASSDLREQYF	TGTGCCAGCAGTGACCTTCGCGAGCAGTACTTC
.	.	TRBV6-2/TRBV6-3	TRBJ1-6	CASSYRTVFNSPLHF	TGTGCCAGCAGTTACCGGACAGTGTTTAATTCACCCCTCCACTTT
.	few	TRBV5-1	TRBJ2-2	CASSSMGQNTGELFF	TGCGCCAGCAGCTCAATGGGACAAAACACCGGGGAGCTGTTTTTT
.	.	TRBV6-2/TRBV6-3	TRBJ1-6	CASSYVGSHNSPLHF	TGTGCCAGCAGTTACGTCGGCAGCCATAATTCACCCCTCCACTTT
.	.	TRBV18	TRBJ1-1	CASSLDILNTEAFF	TGTGCCAGCTCACTGGACATTCTGAACACTGAAGCTTTCTTT
.	.	TRBV11-2	TRBJ2-1	CASSRSNPALEQFF	TGCGCCAGCAGTCGATCGAACCCGGCGCTTGAGCAGTTCTTC
.	many	TRBV12-3/TRBV12-4	TRBJ2-3	CASSSHWEGDTDTQYF	TGTGCCAGCAGTTCCCATTGGGAGGGGGACACAGATACGCAGTATTTT
TRBD2	.	TRBV20-1	TRBJ2-1	CSALHTSGFSYNEQFF	TGCAGTGCCCTACATACTAGCGGTTTTTCCTACAATGAGCAGTTCTTC
TRBD2	many	TRBV7-2	TRBJ2-3	CASSSPGRATDTQYF	TGTGCCAGCAGCTCCCCCGGGAGGGCCACAGATACGCAGTATTTT
.	many	TRBV7-2	TRBJ2-1	CASSLRGGLFNYEQFF	TGTGCCAGCAGCCTACGTGGGGGGCTTTTTAATTATGAGCAGTTCTTC
.	.	TRBV20-1	TRBJ2-2	CSAGHRDNTGELFF	TGCAGTGCCGGACACAGGGATAACACCGGGGAGCTGTTTTTT
.	.	TRBV18	TRBJ2-1	CASSPDWRDSYNEQFF	TGTGCCAGCTCACCAGATTGGAGGGACTCCTACAATGAGCAGTTCTTC
TRBD1	few	TRBV11-2	TRBJ1-6	CASSLDGKPGQAHSPLHF	TGTGCCAGCAGCTTAGACGGGAAACCAGGACAGGCCCATTCACCCCTCCACTTT
TRBD2	.	TRBV20-1	TRBJ2-7	CSARGLAAVYEQYF	TGCAGTGCTAGAGGACTAGCGGCCGTTTACGAGCAGTACTTC
.	.	TRBV11-2	TRBJ1-5	CASSLGEGHQPQHF	TGTGCCAGCAGCTTAGGTGAGGGTCATCAGCCCCAGCATTTT
TRBD2	.	TRBV7-2	TRBJ2-5	CASSLSLAEVIGETQYF	TGTGCCAGCAGCTTAAGCCTAGCGGAGGTTATTGGGGAGACCCAGTACTTC
.	.	TRBV28	TRBJ2-1	CASSPLELAAYNEQFF	TGTGCCAGCAGTCCCCTCGAACTAGCCGCCTACAATGAGCAGTTCTTC
.	.	TRBV6-2/TRBV6-3	TRBJ1-1	CASSYSRVEAFF	TGTGCCAGCAGTTACAGCCGGGTTGAAGCTTTCTTT
.	few	TRBV5-1	TRBJ1-1	CASSLGVSINTEAFF	TGCGCCAGCAGCTTGGGGGTCTCCATAAACACTGAAGCTTTCTTT
.	.	TRBV2	TRBJ1-6	CASSEAAGSPLHF	TGTGCCAGCAGTGAAGCGGCGGGATCACCCCTCCACTTT
TRBD2	.	TRBV29-1	TRBJ2-3	CSVGGTSGPTDTQYF	TGCAGCGTTGGGGGGACTAGCGGCCCCACAGATACGCAGTATTTT
.	few	TRBV12-3/TRBV12-4	TRBJ1-5	CASSRSGANQPQHF	TGTGCCAGCAGTCGGAGTGGGGCCAATCAGCCCCAGCATTTT
.	many	TRBV6-6	TRBJ2-5	CASSYPTFIGTLQETQYF	TGTGCCAGCAGTTACCCAACATTCATCGGGACTCTTCAAGAGACCCAGTACTTC
.	many	TRBV7-2	TRBJ2-3	CASSLLRKDTQYF	TGTGCCAGCAGCTTGCTCCGGAAGGATACGCAGTATTTT
.	few	TRBV6-1	TRBJ1-5	CASSEGPNSYVQPQHF	TGTGCCAGCAGTGAAGGGCCAAACTCGTATGTGCAGCCCCAGCATTTT
TRBD2	few	TRBV6-2/TRBV6-3	TRBJ2-7	CASRSTSGVYEQYF	TGTGCCAGCAGATCTACTAGCGGGGTATACGAGCAGTACTTC